The entry below describes one T cell receptor (beta chain). The target antigen is unknown. This record belongs to a study of T cell responses to AZD1222 COVID-19 vaccine. In the study overall: Pooled together were second doses at about 4 or about 12 weeks.

Sequencing was performed with immunoSEQ multiplex PCR; in TCRdb, only in-frame clones are kept and a portion is missing. In the table there are over 150,000 clones, roughly 90% of which are singletons. General observations from the study: Nearly half of unique spike-specific TCRs reportedly avoided B.1.351 and B.1.1.7 mutated regions. Regions 160-218 and 743-854 dominated among vaccine-associated CD4 TCRs spanning spike. Most donors were white British and more were female, and clonal diversity was possibly underestimated.

Trimming took 4 bases from V and 0 from J, leaving 13 bases between them. CDR1 and CDR2 (germline): GTSNPN, SVGIG (reference sequence). CDR3 length equals 14 residues. The chain couples TRBV30 to TRBJ2-7, with no clear D. The sample consisted of peripheral blood, taken on day 0 of AZD1222 vaccination. This sequence was found in an adult in good health. CDR3 protein: CAWNLGSFSYEQYF. As DNA, the CDR3 is TGTGCCTGGAATTTGGGGTCTTTCTCCTACGAGCAGTACTTC.